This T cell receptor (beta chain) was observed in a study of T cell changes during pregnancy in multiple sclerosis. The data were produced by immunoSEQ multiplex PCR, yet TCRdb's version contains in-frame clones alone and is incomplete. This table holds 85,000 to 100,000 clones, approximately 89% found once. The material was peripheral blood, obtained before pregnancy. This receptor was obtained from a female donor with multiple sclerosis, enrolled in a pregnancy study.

DNA for the CDR3: TGTGCTAGTGGTTTGGTAACCTCCAGCGGAGCCACCTACGAGCAGTACTTC. It translates to CASGLVTSSGATYEQYF. J is TRBJ2-7 and V is TRBV12-5, with D possibly TRBD2 on 5 matching bases. CDR3 length equals 17 residues. The V gene lost 0 bases and the J gene lost 2 bases, with 17 bases spanning the gap. From germline, CDR1 is LGHNT and CDR2 FRNRAP.